These T cell receptor beta chains were read from a single sample in a study of memory B cells and T cells in multiple sclerosis. Assay: immunoSEQ multiplex PCR; the TCRdb copy retains only in-frame clones and omits some. Of 12,000 to 15,000 clones in the sample, approximately 69% are singletons; the top ten hold roughly 2.2%. Sample: memory (CD45RO+) CD4+ T cells from blood. These TCRs come from a human donor with multiple sclerosis. Each CDR3 is given with its conserved first and last residue. D genes are given only for firm matches. For some rows the clone size is stated as once, few or many, or as a class when expanded; others skip it.

size: NA
J: TRBJ1-5
D: TRBD1
V: TRBV11-2
CDR3: CASSPDRVQPQHF
DNA: TGTGCCAGCAGCCCCGACAGGGTTCAGCCCCAGCATTTT

size: NA
J: TRBJ2-7
D: TRBD2
V: TRBV5-1
CDR3: CASSLDLAGAYEQYF
DNA: TGCGCCAGCAGCTTGGACCTGGCGGGGGCCTACGAGCAGTACTTC

size: NA
J: TRBJ2-7
D: NA
V: TRBV10-2
CDR3: CASSTGVEQYF
DNA: TGCGCCAGCAGTACAGGTGTCGAGCAGTACTTC

size: NA
J: TRBJ1-1
D: TRBD1
V: TRBV2
CDR3: CASRAGTGVTEAFF
DNA: TGTGCCAGCAGAGCCGGGACAGGGGTCACTGAAGCTTTCTTT

size: few
J: TRBJ2-1
D: TRBD2
V: TRBV30
CDR3: CAYQTSGSINEQFF
DNA: TGTGCCTACCAGACTAGCGGGAGTATTAATGAGCAGTTCTTC

size: few
J: TRBJ1-1
D: TRBD1
V: TRBV5-4
CDR3: CASSPLDRGRTEAFF
DNA: TGTGCCAGCAGCCCGCTGGACAGGGGGCGCACTGAAGCTTTCTTT

size: NA
J: TRBJ2-1
D: NA
V: TRBV6-5
CDR3: CASRPTTGSYNEQFF
DNA: TGTGCCAGCAGACCGACGACTGGGAGTTATAATGAGCAGTTCTTC

size: NA
J: TRBJ2-7
D: NA
V: TRBV19
CDR3: CASSTGKSYEQYF
DNA: TGTGCCAGTAGTACCGGTAAATCCTACGAGCAGTACTTC

size: few
J: TRBJ1-2
D: NA
V: TRBV28
CDR3: CASSWFSFRQKYGYTF
DNA: TGTGCCAGCAGTTGGTTCAGCTTTAGACAGAAGTATGGCTACACCTTC

size: NA
J: TRBJ1-1
D: TRBD1
V: TRBV11-2
CDR3: CASSFDRGEAFF
DNA: TGTGCCAGCAGCTTCGACAGGGGTGAAGCTTTCTTT

size: NA
J: TRBJ2-1
D: TRBD2
V: TRBV6-1
CDR3: CASSELGRGEQFF
DNA: TGTGCCAGCAGTGAGTTAGGGCGGGGGGAGCAGTTCTTC

size: NA
J: TRBJ1-2
D: NA
V: TRBV2
CDR3: CASGRILANYGYTF
DNA: TGTGCCAGTGGCCGGATCCTAGCTAACTATGGCTACACCTTC

size: NA
J: TRBJ1-1
D: TRBD1
V: TRBV6-5
CDR3: CASRNRDSSFTEAFF
DNA: TGTGCCAGCAGGAACCGGGACAGCTCTTTCACTGAAGCTTTCTTT

size: NA
J: TRBJ1-4
D: NA
V: TRBV10-3
CDR3: CATQGMGEKLFF
DNA: TGTGCCACGCAGGGCATGGGGGAAAAACTGTTTTTT

size: NA
J: TRBJ2-5
D: NA
V: TRBV6-1
CDR3: CASSERGGQYF
DNA: TGTGCCAGCAGTGAACGCGGTGGCCAGTACTTC

size: NA
J: TRBJ2-3
D: TRBD1
V: TRBV7-8
CDR3: CASSQRGQPDTQYF
DNA: TGTGCCAGCAGTCAGAGGGGGCAGCCAGATACGCAGTATTTT

size: NA
J: TRBJ2-1
D: TRBD2
V: TRBV10-3
CDR3: CATRAGGLGHEQFF
DNA: TGTGCCACCAGAGCGGGAGGGCTTGGTCATGAGCAGTTCTTC

size: NA
J: TRBJ2-1
D: NA
V: TRBV10-1
CDR3: CASSPVLSGEQFF
DNA: TGCGCCAGCAGCCCCGTTTTAAGCGGCGAGCAGTTCTTC

size: NA
J: TRBJ2-7
D: NA
V: TRBV29-1
CDR3: CSVTVGLSLEQYF
DNA: TGCAGCGTTACCGTCGGACTTTCCCTCGAGCAGTACTTC

size: NA
J: TRBJ2-1
D: NA
V: TRBV7-3
CDR3: CASSPHPFGNASYNEQFF
DNA: TGTGCCAGCAGCCCTCACCCTTTCGGTAACGCCTCCTACAATGAGCAGTTCTTC

size: NA
J: TRBJ1-1
D: NA
V: TRBV4-2
CDR3: CASSQDSSGSTNTEAFF
DNA: TGTGCCAGCAGCCAAGATTCCTCGGGAAGCACGAACACTGAAGCTTTCTTT

size: NA
J: TRBJ2-1
D: TRBD2
V: TRBV7-8
CDR3: CASMPLANRYNEQFF
DNA: TGTGCCAGCATGCCACTAGCGAACCGCTACAATGAGCAGTTCTTC

size: NA
J: TRBJ1-1
D: TRBD1
V: TRBV7-8
CDR3: CASSLAQGATEAFF
DNA: TGTGCCAGCAGCTTAGCCCAGGGGGCCACTGAAGCTTTCTTT

size: few
J: TRBJ1-3
D: TRBD1
V: TRBV7-9
CDR3: CASSLTGDGNTIYF
DNA: TGTGCCAGCAGCTTGACAGGGGATGGAAACACCATATATTTT

size: few
J: TRBJ2-1
D: TRBD2
V: TRBV7-3
CDR3: CASSLFGGSARPIYNEQFF
DNA: TGTGCCAGCAGCTTATTTGGCGGGAGCGCTCGACCCATCTACAATGAGCAGTTCTTC